Listed below are T cell receptor beta chains from one sample, sequenced in a study of PD-L1 blockade in urothelial cancer. Data came from immunoSEQ multiplex PCR; TCRdb stores just in-frame clones and leaves some out. The sample consists of around 42,000 clones, approximately 77% of them appearing once. The sequencing used PBMCs, collected around atezolizumab (anti-PD-L1) treatment. These receptors came from a man in his 70s with urothelial cancer. Each CDR3 is given with its conserved first and last residue. The D gene is left open where the match is weak. A clone size is listed for some rows: how often the clone was seen (once, few, many), or a class if it is expanded.

d_gene	v_gene	abundance	j_gene	CDR3aa	CDR3nt
TRBD2	TRBV5-1	.	TRBJ2-5	CASSFGTSAETQYF	TGCGCCAGCAGTTTCGGGACTAGCGCGGAGACCCAGTACTTC
.	TRBV11-2	few	TRBJ1-2	CASTQGDYGYTF	TGTGCCAGCACCCAAGGGGACTATGGCTACACCTTC
TRBD2	TRBV5-1	few	TRBJ2-1	CASSLSGGAGGNEQFF	TGCGCCAGCAGCTTATCGGGGGGGGCCGGGGGAAATGAGCAGTTCTTC
TRBD2	TRBV11-2	.	TRBJ2-1	CASSRGLAGYNEQFF	TGTGCCAGCAGCCGGGGACTAGCGGGCTACAATGAGCAGTTCTTC
.	TRBV4-3	medium-sized	TRBJ2-2	CASSQDAPGGRGTGELFF	TGCGCCAGCAGCCAAGATGCCCCAGGGGGGCGAGGGACCGGGGAGCTGTTTTTT
.	TRBV9	.	TRBJ1-3	CASSVGRGNTIYF	TGTGCCAGCAGCGTAGGGAGGGGAAACACCATATATTTT
.	TRBV9	.	TRBJ1-1	CASSVASGGFTEAFF	TGTGCCAGCAGCGTAGCTTCGGGAGGCTTTACTGAAGCTTTCTTT
TRBD2	TRBV4-3	.	TRBJ2-3	CASSQEAGRSTDTQYF	TGCGCCAGCAGCCAAGAGGCCGGGAGGAGCACAGATACGCAGTATTTT
TRBD1	TRBV5-6	.	TRBJ1-2	CASSFFGGQGLRGYTF	TGTGCCAGCAGCTTCTTTGGGGGACAGGGGCTGCGTGGCTACACCTTC
.	TRBV6-5	.	TRBJ2-1	CASSIASEQFF	TGTGCCAGCAGCATAGCGAGTGAGCAGTTCTTC
.	TRBV27	.	TRBJ2-5	CASTLRRDAFTTQYF	TGTGCCAGCACCCTTCGGAGGGACGCCTTCACGACCCAGTACTTC
.	TRBV18	.	TRBJ2-5	CASSPFGETQYF	TGTGCCAGCTCACCCTTCGGGGAGACCCAGTACTTC
TRBD2	TRBV7-8	.	TRBJ2-2	CASSKSGTSRTGELFF	TGTGCCAGCAGCAAGTCGGGGACTAGCAGGACCGGGGAGCTGTTTTTT
TRBD1	TRBV2	.	TRBJ2-7	CATEAGTGGREQYF	TGTGCCACCGAAGCCGGGACAGGGGGAAGGGAGCAGTACTTC
.	TRBV9	.	TRBJ2-5	CASSGLVGETQYF	TGTGCCAGCAGCGGGCTAGTCGGGGAGACCCAGTACTTC
.	TRBV5-6	.	TRBJ1-4	CASSLAGGASEKLFF	TGTGCCAGCAGCTTGGCGGGGGGCGCATCTGAAAAACTGTTTTTT
.	TRBV5-1	.	TRBJ1-2	CASSSDTGLGYTF	TGCGCCAGCAGCTCCGATACAGGCTTGGGCTACACCTTC
TRBD2	TRBV4-2	.	TRBJ2-2	CASSPRGGATGELFF	TGTGCCAGCAGCCCGCGGGGAGGGGCTACCGGGGAGCTGTTTTTT
TRBD1	TRBV7-3	.	TRBJ1-2	CASSLQGQGGYGYTF	TGTGCCAGCAGCTTACAAGGACAGGGTGGCTATGGCTACACCTTC
TRBD2	TRBV5-1	.	TRBJ2-1	CASSSMGGRSYNEQFF	TGCGCCAGCAGCTCAATGGGGGGGAGGTCCTACAATGAGCAGTTCTTC
TRBD1	TRBV15	.	TRBJ1-1	CATKEGARTEAFF	TGTGCCACCAAGGAGGGGGCGCGGACTGAAGCTTTCTTT
.	TRBV28	.	TRBJ1-5	CASGGSGYQPQHF	TGTGCCAGCGGCGGGTCAGGTTATCAGCCCCAGCATTTT
.	TRBV29-1	.	TRBJ2-7	CSVREDEQYF	TGCAGCGTCAGGGAGGACGAGCAGTACTTC
.	TRBV6-6	.	TRBJ2-1	CASSTQQGAGGGEQFF	TGTGCCAGCAGTACGCAACAGGGGGCGGGAGGAGGTGAGCAGTTCTTC
.	TRBV5-8	few	TRBJ2-4	CASSLDGSGDENIQYF	TGTGCCAGCAGCTTGGACGGCAGCGGAGATGAAAACATTCAGTACTTC
TRBD2	TRBV7-6	.	TRBJ2-7	CASSHPGLANSYEQYF	TGTGCCAGCAGCCACCCGGGACTAGCTAACTCCTACGAGCAGTACTTC
.	TRBV6-1	once	TRBJ1-3	CASIEGISGNTIYF	TGTGCCAGCATCGAGGGCATCTCTGGAAACACCATATATTTT
TRBD1	TRBV28	few	TRBJ2-3	CASSLPTGNTDTQYF	TGTGCCAGCAGTTTACCGACAGGGAACACAGATACGCAGTATTTT
TRBD1	TRBV5-1	.	TRBJ1-5	CASSWTGGNQPQHF	TGCGCCAGCAGCTGGACAGGGGGAAATCAGCCCCAGCATTTT
.	TRBV14	.	TRBJ2-5	CASSQGAWEKETQYF	TGTGCCAGCAGCCAAGGGGCCTGGGAGAAAGAGACCCAGTACTTC
TRBD2	TRBV9	.	TRBJ2-1	CASSVGLTGGSNEQFF	TGTGCCAGCAGCGTAGGGTTGACGGGAGGGTCCAATGAGCAGTTCTTC
TRBD2	TRBV7-9	.	TRBJ2-5	CATGLAEETQYF	TGTGCCACCGGACTAGCAGAAGAGACCCAGTACTTC
.	TRBV4-2	.	TRBJ2-1	CASSQDRIINNEQFF	TGTGCCAGCAGCCAAGATAGAATAATAAACAATGAGCAGTTCTTC
.	TRBV4-3	.	TRBJ1-1	CASSQGVGGGAFF	TGCGCCAGCAGCCAAGGGGTCGGGGGGGGAGCTTTCTTT
.	TRBV10-1	once	TRBJ2-3	CASSEPRTSTDTQYF	TGCGCCAGCAGTGAACCGCGGACTAGCACAGATACGCAGTATTTT
.	TRBV5-5	.	TRBJ2-5	CASGGQLLQETQYF	TGTGCCAGCGGCGGACAGCTATTACAAGAGACCCAGTACTTC
.	TRBV27	.	TRBJ1-2	CASSSWEGRSNYGYTF	TGTGCCAGCAGTTCGTGGGAGGGGCGATCTAACTATGGCTACACCTTC
TRBD1	TRBV14	.	TRBJ2-6	CASSQQGARGANVLTF	TGTGCCAGCAGCCAACAGGGGGCGCGGGGGGCCAACGTCCTGACTTTC
TRBD1	TRBV5-1	.	TRBJ1-1	CASSGGTGDEAFF	TGCGCCAGCAGCGGCGGGACAGGGGATGAAGCTTTCTTT
TRBD2	TRBV12-5	.	TRBJ2-3	CASGSPTSGRTDTQYF	TGTGCTAGTGGTTCTCCGACTAGCGGGAGAACAGATACGCAGTATTTT
TRBD2	TRBV5-1	.	TRBJ2-2	CASSFGTTNTGELFF	TGCGCCAGCAGCTTCGGGACTACGAACACCGGGGAGCTGTTTTTT
.	TRBV7-2	few	TRBJ1-5	CASSLGLGGNQPQHF	TGTGCCAGCAGCTTAGGACTGGGAGGCAATCAGCCCCAGCATTTT
.	TRBV7-2	.	TRBJ1-1	CASSRQTNTEAFF	TGTGCCAGCAGTCGACAGACGAACACTGAAGCTTTCTTT
.	TRBV5-4	.	TRBJ2-2	CASSLSRTGELFF	TGTGCCAGCAGCCTAAGTCGCACCGGGGAGCTGTTTTTT
TRBD2	TRBV6-5	.	TRBJ2-2	CASSTSGANTGELFF	TGTGCCAGCAGTACTAGCGGGGCGAACACCGGGGAGCTGTTTTTT
TRBD1	TRBV10-2	.	TRBJ2-7	CASSRGQGYEQYF	TGCGCCAGCAGTAGGGGGCAGGGCTACGAGCAGTACTTC
TRBD1	TRBV7-3	.	TRBJ2-2	CASSLTGQGATGELFF	TGTGCCAGCAGCTTAACGGGACAGGGGGCAACCGGGGAGCTGTTTTTT